The rows below give T cell receptor beta chains drawn from one sample of a study of brain metastases from non-small cell lung cancer. Measured with immunoSEQ multiplex PCR; TCRdb has only the in-frame clones, and not every one. The data contain fewer than 4,500 clones, about 90% of them seen just once; the ten biggest clones take up 2.5% to 3.5%. The sequenced material came from primary lung tumor tissue. Every receptor here comes from a donor over 35 with non-small cell lung cancer. The CDR3 runs from the conserved cysteine through the conserved F or W. The D gene is left open where the match is weak. Size tells how often a clone was seen (once, few, many) or the class of an expanded clone, and some rows leave it out.

clone size	J gene	V gene	D gene	CDR3 protein	CDR3 DNA
once	TRBJ2-1	TRBV11-3	TRBD2	CASSLGNGAGGRNEQFF	TGTGCCAGCAGCTTAGGCAACGGTGCGGGGGGACGAAATGAGCAGTTCTTC
-	TRBJ2-2	TRBV6-5	-	CASRDWNTGELFF	TGTGCCAGCAGGGACTGGAACACCGGGGAGCTGTTTTTT
-	TRBJ1-6	TRBV2	-	CAEGGNSPLHF	TGTGCCGAGGGAGGGAATTCACCCCTCCACTTT
-	TRBJ1-1	TRBV7-2	-	CASSLGGVNTEAFF	TGTGCCAGCAGCTTGGGGGGAGTGAACACTGAAGCTTTCTTT
-	TRBJ1-4	TRBV2	-	CASSEAVAGNEKLFF	TGTGCCAGCAGTGAAGCGGTGGCGGGTAATGAAAAACTGTTTTTT
-	TRBJ1-2	TRBV2	-	CARGGGNYGYTF	TGTGCCAGGGGGGGAGGGAACTATGGCTACACCTTC
-	TRBJ1-1	TRBV18	-	CASSPLGRNTEAFF	TGTGCCAGCTCACCACTTGGGCGGAACACTGAAGCTTTCTTT
-	TRBJ2-7	TRBV2	TRBD1	CASRGDRDLYF	TGTGCCAGTAGAGGGGACAGGGACCTATACTTC
-	TRBJ1-4	TRBV7-8	-	CASSPLILPTNEKLFF	TGTGCCAGCAGCCCCCTTATCCTACCAACTAATGAAAAACTGTTTTTT
-	TRBJ1-2	TRBV5-6	-	CASSLEGDLYGYTF	TGTGCCAGCAGCTTGGAGGGGGATCTCTATGGCTACACCTTC
-	TRBJ2-5	TRBV7-2	TRBD2	CASSGGLAGGVRTQYF	TGTGCCAGCAGCGGGGGACTAGCGGGGGGCGTAAGGACCCAGTACTTC
-	TRBJ2-2	TRBV19	-	CASSGKIANTGELFF	TGTGCCAGTAGCGGGAAGATTGCGAACACCGGGGAGCTGTTTTTT
-	TRBJ2-7	TRBV19	TRBD1	CASSIDTATGTAEQYF	TGTGCCAGTAGTATAGATACCGCGACAGGGACGGCCGAGCAGTACTTC
-	TRBJ1-4	TRBV5-6	-	CASSPDTGDEKLFF	TGTGCCAGCAGCCCCGATACTGGGGATGAAAAACTGTTTTTT
-	TRBJ2-1	TRBV14	TRBD2	CASSLTSGGANEQFF	TGTGCCAGCAGCCTAACTAGCGGGGGGGCCAATGAGCAGTTCTTC
-	TRBJ2-5	TRBV27	-	CASSLTWNRQETQYF	TGTGCCAGCAGTTTAACCTGGAACAGACAAGAGACCCAGTACTTC